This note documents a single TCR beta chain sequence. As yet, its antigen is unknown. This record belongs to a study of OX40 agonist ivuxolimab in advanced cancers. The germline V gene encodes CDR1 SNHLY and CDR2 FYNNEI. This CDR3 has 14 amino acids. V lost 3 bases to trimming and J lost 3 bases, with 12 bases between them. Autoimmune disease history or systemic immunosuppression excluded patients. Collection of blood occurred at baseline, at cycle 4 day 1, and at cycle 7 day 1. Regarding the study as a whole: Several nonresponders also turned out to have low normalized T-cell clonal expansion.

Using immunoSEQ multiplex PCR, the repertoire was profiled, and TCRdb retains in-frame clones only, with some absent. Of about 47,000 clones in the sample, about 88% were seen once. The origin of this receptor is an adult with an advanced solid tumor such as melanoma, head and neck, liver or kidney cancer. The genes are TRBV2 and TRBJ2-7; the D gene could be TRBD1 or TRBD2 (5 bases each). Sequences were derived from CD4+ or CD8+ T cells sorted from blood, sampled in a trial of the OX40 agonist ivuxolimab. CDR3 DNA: TGTGCCAGCAGTGATCAGGGAGTTGGCTACGAGCAGTACTTC. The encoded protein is CASSDQGVGYEQYF.